This T cell receptor (beta chain) was obtained from a study of blood T cell repertoires in COVID-19. Clones were sequenced by immunoSEQ multiplex PCR, and TCRdb holds only the in-frame ones, with some missing. The table shows 190,000 or so clones, with around nine tenths occurring only once. The TCR was taken from a young woman who had recovered from COVID-19. The specimen sequenced was peripheral blood.

The CDR3 loop reads CASNAGTSQTGELFF. As DNA, the CDR3 is TGTGCCAGCAACGCCGGGACTAGTCAAACCGGGGAGCTGTTTTTT. The chain recombines TRBV6-6 with TRBJ2-2; TRBD2 matches at 8 bases. The CDR3 length is 15 residues. Germline V gene data show CDR1 as MNHNY and CDR2 as SVGAGI (reference sequence). The V segment lost 7 bases and the J segment 5 bases; nucleotides outside the gene matches: 9.